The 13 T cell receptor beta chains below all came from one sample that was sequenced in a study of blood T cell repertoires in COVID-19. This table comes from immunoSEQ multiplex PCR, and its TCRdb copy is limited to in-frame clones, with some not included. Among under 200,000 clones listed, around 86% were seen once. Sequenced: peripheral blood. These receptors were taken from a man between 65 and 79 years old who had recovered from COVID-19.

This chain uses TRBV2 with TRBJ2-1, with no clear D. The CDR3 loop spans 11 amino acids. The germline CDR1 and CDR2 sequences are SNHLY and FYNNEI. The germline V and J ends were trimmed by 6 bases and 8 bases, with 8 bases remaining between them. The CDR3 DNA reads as TGTGCCAGCAGCGGTCGGGATGAGCAGTTCTTC. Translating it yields CASSGRDEQFF. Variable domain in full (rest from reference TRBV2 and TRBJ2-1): EPEVTQTPSHQVTQMGQEVILRCVPISNHLYFYWYRQILGQKVEFLVSFYNNEISEKSEIFDDQFSVERPDGSNFTLKIRSTKLEDSAMYFCASSGRDEQFFGPGTRLTVL.

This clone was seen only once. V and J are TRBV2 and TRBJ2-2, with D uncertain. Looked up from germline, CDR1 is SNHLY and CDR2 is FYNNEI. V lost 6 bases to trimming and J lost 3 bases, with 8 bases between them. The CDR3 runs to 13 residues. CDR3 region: CASRSRDTGELFF. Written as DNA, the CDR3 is TGTGCCAGCAGGAGCCGGGACACCGGGGAGCTGTTTTTT.

The CDR3 sequence: CASSYSAQGGHGYTF. The CDR3 coding sequence is TGTGCCAGCAGTTACTCAGCCCAGGGGGGCCATGGCTACACCTTC. The chain employs TRBV6-6 and TRBJ1-2; the match to TRBD1 covers 7 bases. V dropped 0 bases and J dropped 6; count of bases not matched to a gene: 7. In germline, CDR1 is MNHNY, CDR2 SVGAGI (reference sequence). The CDR3 covers 15 residues.

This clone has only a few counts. Written as DNA, the CDR3 is TGTGCCAGCAGAGGGGAGAACACTGAAGCTTTCTTT. Translated, it gives CASRGENTEAFF. This chain uses TRBV2 with TRBJ1-1, with TRBD1 as a possible D gene (5 bases). The CDR3 sequence is 12 residues long. V was clipped by 6 bases and J by 1 base, with 6 bases between them. Germline V gene sequence: CDR1 SNHLY, CDR2 FYNNEI.

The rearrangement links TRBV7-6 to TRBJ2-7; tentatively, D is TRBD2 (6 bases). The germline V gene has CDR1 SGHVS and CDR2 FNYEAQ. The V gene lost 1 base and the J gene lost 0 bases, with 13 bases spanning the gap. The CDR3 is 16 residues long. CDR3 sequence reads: CASSLVGSGNSYEQYF. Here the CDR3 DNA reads TGTGCCAGCAGCTTAGTAGGTAGCGGCAACTCCTACGAGCAGTACTTC.

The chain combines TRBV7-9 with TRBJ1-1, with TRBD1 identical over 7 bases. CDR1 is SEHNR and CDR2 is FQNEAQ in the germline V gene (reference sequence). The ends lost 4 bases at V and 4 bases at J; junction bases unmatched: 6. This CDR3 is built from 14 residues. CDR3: CASSSGQAGTEAFF. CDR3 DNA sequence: TGTGCCAGCAGCTCCGGACAGGCGGGCACTGAAGCTTTCTTT.

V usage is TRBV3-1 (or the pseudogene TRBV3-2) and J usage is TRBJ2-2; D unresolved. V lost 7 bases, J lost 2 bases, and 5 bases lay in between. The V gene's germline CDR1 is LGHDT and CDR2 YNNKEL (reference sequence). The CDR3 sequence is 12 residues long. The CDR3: CASTFNTGELFF. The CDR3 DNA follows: TGTGCCAGCACCTTTAACACCGGGGAGCTGTTTTTT.

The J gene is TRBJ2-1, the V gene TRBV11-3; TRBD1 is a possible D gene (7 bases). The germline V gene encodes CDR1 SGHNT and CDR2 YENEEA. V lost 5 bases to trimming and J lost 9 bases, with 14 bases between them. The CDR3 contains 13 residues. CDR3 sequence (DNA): TGTGCCAGCAGCCAGGGGGGTAGCAGTGAGCAGTTCTTC. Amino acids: CASSQGGSSEQFF.

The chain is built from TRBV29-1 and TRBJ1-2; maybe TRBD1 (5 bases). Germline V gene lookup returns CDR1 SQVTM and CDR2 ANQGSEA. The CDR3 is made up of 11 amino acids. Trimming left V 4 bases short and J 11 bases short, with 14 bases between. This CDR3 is CSVGEGSSYTF. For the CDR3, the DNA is TGCAGCGTTGGGGAGGGGTCCTCGTACACCTTC.

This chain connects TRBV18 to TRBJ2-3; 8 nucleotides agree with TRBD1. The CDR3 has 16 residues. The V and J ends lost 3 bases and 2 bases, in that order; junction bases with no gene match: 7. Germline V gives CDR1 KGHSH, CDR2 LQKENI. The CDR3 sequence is CASSPSTGVLTDTQYF. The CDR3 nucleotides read TGTGCCAGCTCACCGTCGACAGGGGTCCTCACAGATACGCAGTATTTT.

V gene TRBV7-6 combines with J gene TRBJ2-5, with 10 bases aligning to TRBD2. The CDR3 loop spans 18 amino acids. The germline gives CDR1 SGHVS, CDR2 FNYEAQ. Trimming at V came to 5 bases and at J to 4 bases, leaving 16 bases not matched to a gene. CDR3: CASSLGSLLAGALETQYF. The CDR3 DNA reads TGTGCCAGCAGCCTAGGGTCGTTGCTAGCGGGAGCTTTAGAGACCCAGTACTTC.

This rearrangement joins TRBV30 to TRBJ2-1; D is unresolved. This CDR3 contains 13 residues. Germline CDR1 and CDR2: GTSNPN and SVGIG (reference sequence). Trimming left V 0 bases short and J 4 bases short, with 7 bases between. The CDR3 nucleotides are TGTGCCTGGAGTGTACCCGGTTACAATGAGCAGTTCTTC. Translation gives CAWSVPGYNEQFF.

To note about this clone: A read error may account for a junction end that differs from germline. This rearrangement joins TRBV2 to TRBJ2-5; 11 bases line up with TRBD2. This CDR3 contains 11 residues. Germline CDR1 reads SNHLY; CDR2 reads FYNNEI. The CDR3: CASSWGTSGNF. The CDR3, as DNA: TGTGCCAGCAGCTGGGGGACTAGCGGAAACTTC.